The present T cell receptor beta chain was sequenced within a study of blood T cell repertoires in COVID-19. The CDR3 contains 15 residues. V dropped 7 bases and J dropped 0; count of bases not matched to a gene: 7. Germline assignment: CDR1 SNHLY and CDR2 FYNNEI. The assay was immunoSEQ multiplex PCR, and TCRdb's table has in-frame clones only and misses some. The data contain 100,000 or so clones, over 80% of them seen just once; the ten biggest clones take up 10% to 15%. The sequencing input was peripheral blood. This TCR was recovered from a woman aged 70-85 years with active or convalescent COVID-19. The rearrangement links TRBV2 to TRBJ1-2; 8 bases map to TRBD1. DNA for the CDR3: TGTGCCAGCACCCTGGACAGGGACACTAACTATGGCTACACCTTC. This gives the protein CASTLDRDTNYGYTF.